The next 27 T cell receptor beta chains were all read from a single sample in a study of blood T cell repertoires in COVID-19. Some clones are missing from TCRdb's copy, which holds only in-frame ones; the method was immunoSEQ multiplex PCR. The sample records fewer than 200,000 clones, roughly 88% being singletons. The sequencing input was peripheral blood. The receptors come from a man between 18 and 29 years old with COVID-19, enrolled during active disease.

V gene TRBV9 combines with J gene TRBJ2-2; D is perhaps TRBD2 (6 bases). Germline lookup yields CDR1 SGDLS and CDR2 YYNGEE. CDR3 length: 12 residues. CDR3 amino acids: CASEGRTGELFF. The CDR3 DNA is TGTGCGTCGGAGGGGAGGACCGGGGAGCTGTTTTTT.

This rearrangement joins TRBV4-1 to TRBJ1-1; D uncertain. The CDR3 length is 15 residues. Trimming left V 2 bases short and J 3 bases short, with 13 bases between. Germline CDR1 and CDR2: MGHRA and YSYEKL. In DNA form, the CDR3 reads TGCGCCAGCAGCCAACCTACCAGAGGGCACACTGAAGCTTTCTTT. Translation: CASSQPTRGHTEAFF.

This chain connects TRBV28 to TRBJ1-2; 8 positions agree with TRBD1. Germline values: CDR1 MDHEN, CDR2 SYDVKM. This CDR3 spans 17 amino acids. Trimming removed 2 bases from V and 3 bases from J; junction bases left unmatched: 11. The CDR3 region has the DNA TGTGCCAGCAGTTTAAGGGGAGGCGGGACAGGTCACTATGGCTACACCTTC. Translated, it gives CASSLRGGGTGHYGYTF.

Of note for this clone: Compared with germline, one end of the junction differs, possibly owing to a read error. The chain is built from TRBV13 and TRBJ1-4, with TRBD1 as a possible D gene (5 bases). From germline, CDR1 is PRHDT and CDR2 FYEKMQ (reference sequence). This CDR3 is 12 amino acids long. The CDR3 reads CASSPRVRAGAF. In nucleotides, the CDR3 is TGTGCCAGCAGCCCCCGTGTCAGGGCAGGCGCTTTT. Full variable domain (remainder filled in from reference TRBV13 and TRBJ1-4): AAGVIQSPRHLIKEKRETATLKCYPIPRHDTVYWYQQGPGQDPQFLISFYEKMQSDKGSIPDRFSAQQFSDYHSELNMSSLELGDSALYFCASSPRVRAGAFGSGTQLSVL.

The CDR3: CASSYRDRDTGELFF. CDR3 bases: TGTGCCAGCAGTTATAGAGACAGGGACACCGGGGAGCTGTTTTTT. The chain joins TRBV7-9 to TRBJ2-2, with TRBD1 matching 7 bases. CDR1 and CDR2 from the germline V gene are SEHNR and FQNEAQ (reference sequence). This CDR3 is 15 amino acids long. Trimming cost V 6 bases and J 3 bases; bases outside gene matches: 7.

This chain connects TRBV5-8 to TRBJ2-1; 8 nucleotides match TRBD1. Germline V gene data show CDR1 as SGHTS and CDR2 as YDEGEE. The CDR3 consists of 15 residues. Trimming took 4 bases from V and 3 from J; bases not matched to a gene: 6. The CDR3 DNA is TGTGCCAGCAGCCAGGGACAGGAGTTCTACAATGAGCAGTTCTTC. Encoded protein: CASSQGQEFYNEQFF.

The V and J genes are TRBV5-1 and TRBJ2-3; 9 nucleotides match TRBD1. The V and J ends lost 2 bases and 4 bases, in that order; junction bases with no gene match: 5. Germline V lookup: CDR1 SGHRS, CDR2 YFSETQ. The CDR3 consists of 15 residues. DNA of the CDR3: TGCGCCAGCAGCTTCCGGACAGGGGCGTCAGATACGCAGTATTTT. This gives the protein CASSFRTGASDTQYF.

The chain recombines TRBV29-1 with TRBJ1-2; D possibly corresponds to TRBD1 (5 bases). The V and J ends lost 6 bases and 5 bases respectively, with 19 bases between them. The germline CDR1 and CDR2 sequences are SQVTM and ANQGSEA. CDR3 length: 14 amino acids. CDR3 sequence reads: CSVPWGGHRYGYTF. In DNA, the CDR3 is TGCAGCGTCCCATGGGGGGGTCACCGGTATGGCTACACCTTC.

CDR3 coding DNA: TGTGCCAGCAGCCCCCCCGGCGGGTCTTCCTACAATGAGCAGTTCTTC. This encodes CASSPPGGSSYNEQFF. The rearrangement uses TRBV5-4 and TRBJ2-1, with D possibly TRBD2 on 5 matching bases. V gave up 4 bases and J gave up 1 base, with 15 bases separating them. The CDR3 totals 16 residues. Per the germline V gene, CDR1 is SGHNT and CDR2 is YYREEE (reference sequence).

The V gene is TRBV7-2, the J gene TRBJ2-1; 8 bases are shared with TRBD1. Germline V gene data show CDR1 as SGHTA and CDR2 as FQGNSA. The CDR3 length is 13 residues. J lost 6 bases, V lost 6 bases, and 4 bases had no gene match. The CDR3 bases are TGTGCCAGCAGTCGCACAGGGGGCAATGAGCAGTTCTTC. This codes for CASSRTGGNEQFF.

A remark on this clone: Different DNA sequences within this sample yield the same CDR3. This rearrangement joins TRBV6-5 to TRBJ1-1; D call uncertain. The CDR3 runs 13 residues. The ends were cut back, 2 bases at V and 1 base at J, with 5 bases in the middle. CDR1 and CDR2 (germline): MNHEY, SVGAGI. For the CDR3, the DNA is TGTGCCAGCAGTTACGGCCGGAACACTGAAGCTTTCTTT. It translates to CASSYGRNTEAFF.

The chain uses TRBV19 and TRBJ1-2; 8 nucleotides line up with TRBD1. After removal of 5 bases from V and 2 bases from J, the junction contained 4 bases not matched to a gene. Germline assignment: CDR1 LNHDA and CDR2 SQIVND (reference sequence). CDR3 length equals 14 residues. The CDR3 protein is CASSPQGGNYGYTF. The CDR3 DNA reads as TGTGCCAGTAGTCCACAGGGGGGAAACTATGGCTACACCTTC.

V is TRBV3-1 (or the pseudogene TRBV3-2) and J is TRBJ2-3; TRBD1 matches at 9 bases. Trimming took 3 bases from V and 6 from J; bases not matched to a gene: 10. The CDR3 covers 16 residues. Germline CDR1 LGHDT, CDR2 YNNKEL (reference sequence). The CDR3 spells CASSHLGTGMTDTQYF. The CDR3, as DNA: TGTGCCAGCAGCCATCTAGGGACAGGGATGACTGATACGCAGTATTTT.

The gene calls are TRBV28 and TRBJ2-3, with 9 bases fitting TRBD2. This CDR3 comprises 14 residues. V lost 7 bases and J lost 2; bases outside the gene matches: 4. CDR1 MDHEN and CDR2 SYDVKM come from the germline V gene. The CDR3 region is CASTLAGFTDTQYF. As DNA, the CDR3 is TGTGCCAGCACCCTAGCGGGATTCACAGATACGCAGTATTTT.

The chain combines TRBV24-1 with TRBJ2-2, with TRBD1 identical over 9 bases. Per the germline V gene, CDR1 is KGHDR and CDR2 is SFDVKD. The CDR3 is 15 amino acids. The ends lost 6 bases at V and 7 bases at J; junction bases unmatched: 8. The CDR3 spells CATSTRTGDHGELFF. DNA for the CDR3: TGTGCCACCAGTACCCGGACAGGGGATCACGGGGAGCTGTTTTTT.

The genes are TRBV5-6 and TRBJ2-7, with D tentatively TRBD2 (5 bases). V was clipped by 5 bases and J by 7 bases, with 19 bases between them. Per the germline V gene, CDR1 is SGHDT and CDR2 is YYEEEE. This CDR3 contains 14 residues. This CDR3 is CASSRTAATGEQYF. Written as DNA, the CDR3 is TGTGCCAGCAGTCGAACGGCCGCGACGGGGGAGCAGTACTTC.

The chain carries TRBV3-1 (or the pseudogene TRBV3-2) and TRBJ2-2; 11 bases match TRBD2. Looked up from germline, CDR1 is LGHDT and CDR2 is YNNKEL (reference sequence). This CDR3 has 14 residues. Trimming removed 7 bases from V and 4 bases from J; junction bases left unmatched: 2. The chain's CDR3 is CASTGTSGTGELFF. The CDR3 DNA sequence: TGTGCCAGCACGGGGACTAGCGGCACCGGGGAGCTGTTTTTT.

This clone was detected only once. The genes are TRBV4-1 and TRBJ1-5; no reliable D call. The germline V gene encodes CDR1 MGHRA and CDR2 YSYEKL. The length of the CDR3 is 16 residues. V was clipped by 3 bases and J by 2 bases, with 14 bases between them. As DNA, the CDR3 is TGCGCCAGCAGCCAGTTAACGGGAGGTGGCAATCAGCCCCAGCATTTT. This codes for CASSQLTGGGNQPQHF.

V gene TRBV11-2 combines with J gene TRBJ2-7, with TRBD1 matching over 10 bases. V lost 6 bases and J lost 3; bases outside the gene matches: 5. Germline loops: CDR1 SGHAT, CDR2 FQNNGV. This CDR3 has 14 residues. Written as DNA, the CDR3 is TGTGCCAGCAGAAGGACAGGGGGTCTCTACGAGCAGTACTTC. Its translation is CASRRTGGLYEQYF.

The V gene is TRBV19, the J gene TRBJ2-3; 11 bases align to TRBD1. The CDR3 loop spans 16 amino acids. Germline V gene data show CDR1 as LNHDA and CDR2 as SQIVND (reference sequence). The J segment lost 3 bases and the V segment lost 3 bases, leaving 5 bases of the junction unmatched. CDR3 amino acids: CASSITGTGGTDTQYF. CDR3 DNA: TGTGCCAGTAGTATCACGGGGACAGGGGGAACAGATACGCAGTATTTT.

This chain links TRBV30 with TRBJ2-7, with 11 nucleotides matching TRBD1. CDR3 size: 15 residues. Looked up from germline, CDR1 is GTSNPN and CDR2 is SVGIG (reference sequence). The V gene end was trimmed by 2 bases and the J gene end by 2 bases; junction bases not matched to a gene: 5. The CDR3 DNA reads TGTGCCTGGAGTCTGGGACAGGGGGTTACCTACGAGCAGTACTTC. Amino acid sequence: CAWSLGQGVTYEQYF.

Only a few counts were recorded for this clone. The V gene is TRBV30, the J gene TRBJ1-3; 7 nucleotides match TRBD1. CDR1 GTSNPN and CDR2 SVGIG come from the germline V gene (reference sequence). The trim removed 5 bases at V and 7 bases at J, leaving 2 bases unmatched. The CDR3 extends over 11 amino acids. CDR3 DNA: TGTGCCTGGTCGACAGGGAACACCATATATTTT. Its protein is CAWSTGNTIYF.

The chain combines TRBV11-2 with TRBJ2-7; 8 nucleotides match TRBD1. Germline V lookup: CDR1 SGHAT, CDR2 FQNNGV. The trim removed 0 bases at V and 5 bases at J, leaving 9 bases unmatched. The CDR3 runs 16 residues. CDR3: CASSLDLRQGPNEQYF. In DNA, the CDR3 is TGTGCCAGCAGCTTAGATTTGCGACAGGGGCCCAACGAGCAGTACTTC.

The rearrangement uses TRBV9 and TRBJ1-5; D call uncertain. Germline CDR1 reads SGDLS; CDR2 reads YYNGEE. Trimming left V 3 bases short and J 5 bases short, with 9 bases between. This CDR3 contains 13 residues. The CDR3 is CASSAGGYQPQHF. CDR3 nucleotides: TGTGCCAGCAGCGCCGGCGGGTATCAGCCCCAGCATTTT.

V and J are TRBV4-3 and TRBJ1-2; 11 nucleotides match TRBD1. This CDR3 comprises 15 residues. Germline CDR1 reads LGHNA; CDR2 reads YSLEER. V gave up 4 bases and J gave up 7 bases; unmatched junction bases: 8. CDR3 sequence (DNA): TGCGCCAGCAGCCCACGGGACAGGGGGTTGGTTGGCTACACCTTC. Its translation is CASSPRDRGLVGYTF.

V usage is TRBV27 and J usage is TRBJ2-7; no reliable D call. Deletions cut 5 bases from V and 3 bases from J, with 17 bases between. Germline CDR1 and CDR2: MNHEY and SMNVEV (reference sequence). There are 15 residues in the CDR3. The CDR3 loop is CASSRNRDTNYEQYF. For the CDR3, the DNA is TGTGCCAGCAGTCGAAACAGAGACACAAACTACGAGCAGTACTTC.

The chain has TRBV7-9 and TRBJ1-2; D is uncertain. Trimming pared 3 bases from V and 8 bases from J, leaving 7 bases between. This CDR3 comprises 11 residues. The germline gives CDR1 SEHNR, CDR2 FQNEAQ (reference sequence). CDR3 in DNA: TGTGCCAGCAGCTTTTCGGGAGGCTACACCTTC. Translating it yields CASSFSGGYTF.